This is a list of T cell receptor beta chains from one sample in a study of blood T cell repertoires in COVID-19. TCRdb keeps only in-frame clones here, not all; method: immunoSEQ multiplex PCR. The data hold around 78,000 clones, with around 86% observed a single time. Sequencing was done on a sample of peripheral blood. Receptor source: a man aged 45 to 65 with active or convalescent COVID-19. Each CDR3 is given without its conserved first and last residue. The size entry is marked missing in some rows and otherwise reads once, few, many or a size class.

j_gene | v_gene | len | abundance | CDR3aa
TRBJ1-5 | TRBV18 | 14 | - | ASSPVRTNSNQPQH
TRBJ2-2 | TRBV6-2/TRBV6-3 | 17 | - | ASSLKGLAGASNTGELF
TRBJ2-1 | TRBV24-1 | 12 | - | ATSGPGTPNEQF
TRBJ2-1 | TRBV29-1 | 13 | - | SVDRIEVGGNEQF
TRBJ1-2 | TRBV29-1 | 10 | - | SVATGNYGYT
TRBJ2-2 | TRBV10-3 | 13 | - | AISGLAGGSGELF
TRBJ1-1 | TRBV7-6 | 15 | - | ASSLVDGGWRNTEAF
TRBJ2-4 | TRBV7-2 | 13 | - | ASSLLVQGENIQY
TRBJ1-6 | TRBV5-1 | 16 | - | ASSRTGTGSSYNSPLH
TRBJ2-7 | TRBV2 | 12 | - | ASSDPGQGNEQY
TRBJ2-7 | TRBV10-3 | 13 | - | AISESQGSSYEQY
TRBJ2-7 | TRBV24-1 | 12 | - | ATSERTPTYEQY
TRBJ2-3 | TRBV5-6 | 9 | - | ASSSTDTQY
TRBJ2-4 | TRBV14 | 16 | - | ASSLRGRGEIAKNIQY
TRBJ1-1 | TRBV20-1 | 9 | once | SAGASTEAF
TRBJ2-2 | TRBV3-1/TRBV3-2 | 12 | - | ASSQGRATGELF
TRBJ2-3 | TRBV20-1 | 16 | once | SASFSGRIRFGTDTQY
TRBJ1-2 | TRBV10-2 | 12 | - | ASSERAGVYGYT
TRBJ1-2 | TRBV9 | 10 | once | ASSVVEDGYT
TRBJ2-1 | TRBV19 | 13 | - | ASSMGDAGYNEQF
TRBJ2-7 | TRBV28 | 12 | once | ASSSGTGVGEQY
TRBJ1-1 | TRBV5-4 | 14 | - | ASSPDRGRMNTEAF
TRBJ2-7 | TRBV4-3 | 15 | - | ASRQTLGTLRDYEQY
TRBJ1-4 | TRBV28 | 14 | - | ASSTRRTGSNEKLF
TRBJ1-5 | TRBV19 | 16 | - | ASSIDPSGERGNQPQH
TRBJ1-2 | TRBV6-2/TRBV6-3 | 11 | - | ASSYGSVAGYT
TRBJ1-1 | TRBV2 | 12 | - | ASSDQGMNTEAF
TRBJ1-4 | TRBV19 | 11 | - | ASTQGLNEKLF
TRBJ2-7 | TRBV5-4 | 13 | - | ASSLGGGPNYEQY
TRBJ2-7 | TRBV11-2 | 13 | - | ASSLGPGNSYEQY
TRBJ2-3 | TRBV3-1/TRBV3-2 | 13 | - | ASSSGGARTDTQY
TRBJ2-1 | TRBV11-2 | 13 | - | ASSSPRDRVYEQF
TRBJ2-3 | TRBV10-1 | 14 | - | ASSGPRDRIKDTQY
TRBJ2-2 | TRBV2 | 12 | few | ASSDLVPGRELF
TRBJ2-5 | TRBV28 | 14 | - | ASRQPGQARGETQY
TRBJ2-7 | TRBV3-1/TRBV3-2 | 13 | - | ASSRRSAEGYEQY
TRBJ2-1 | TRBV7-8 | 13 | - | ASSRGDSPRNEQF
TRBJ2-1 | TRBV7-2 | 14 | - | ASSLVAGGRANEQF
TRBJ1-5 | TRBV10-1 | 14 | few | ASREGGPNSNQPQH
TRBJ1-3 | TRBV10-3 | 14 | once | AISDQQGSSGNTIY
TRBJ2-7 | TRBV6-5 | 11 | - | ASSSPGTYEQY
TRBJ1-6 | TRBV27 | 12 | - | ASSLLDWRSPLH
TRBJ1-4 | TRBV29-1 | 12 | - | SGRSTGTNEKLF
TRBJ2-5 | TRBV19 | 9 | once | ASRGGETQY
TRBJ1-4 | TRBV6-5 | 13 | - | ASSPGTVRDEKLF
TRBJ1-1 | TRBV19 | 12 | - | ASSIQDQNTEAF
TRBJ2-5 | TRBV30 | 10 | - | AWSVQSLTQY
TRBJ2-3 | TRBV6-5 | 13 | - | ASNDLAGFSDTQY
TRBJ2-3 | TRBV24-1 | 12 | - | ATSGAGSTDTQY
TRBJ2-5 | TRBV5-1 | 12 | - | ASSLIQGQETQY
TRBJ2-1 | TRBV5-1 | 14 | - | ASSVQPGQAYNEQF
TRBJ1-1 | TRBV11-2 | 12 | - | ASSLEGARGRAF
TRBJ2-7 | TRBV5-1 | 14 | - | ASRNTGTGLYGEQY
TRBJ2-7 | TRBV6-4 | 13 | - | ASSDSDKRPYEQY
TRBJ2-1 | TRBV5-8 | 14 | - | ASSRSWTGVQLEQF
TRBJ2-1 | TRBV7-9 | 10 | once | ASSWRGDEQF
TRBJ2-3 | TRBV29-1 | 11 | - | SATDSSGDTQY
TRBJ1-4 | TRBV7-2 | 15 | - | ASSLGAGTGTNEKLF
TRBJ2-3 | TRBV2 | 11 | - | ASSAAGRDTQY
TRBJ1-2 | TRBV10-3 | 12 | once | AISEDRGVVGYT